Listed here are 21 T cell receptor beta chains from one sample, sequenced in a study of radiotherapy plus CTLA-4 blockade in lung cancer. Only in-frame clones appear in the TCRdb table, and some are missing; sequencing was by immunoSEQ multiplex PCR. In the table there are approximately 47,000 clones, approximately 78% of which are singletons. The starting material was peripheral blood, obtained from a patient treated with radiotherapy plus ipilimumab. The receptor source for this set is a human donor with non-small cell lung cancer who had stable disease on radiotherapy plus ipilimumab.

The chain combines TRBV6-6 with TRBJ1-3; unclear D gene. CDR1 is MNHNY and CDR2 is SVGAGI in the germline V gene (reference sequence). The V and J ends lost 2 bases and 0 bases respectively, with 8 bases between them. CDR3 length: 15 residues. The CDR3, as DNA: TGTGCCAGCAGTTACCGGGTTTCCTCTGGAAACACCATATATTTT. It specifies CASSYRVSSGNTIYF.

The chain uses TRBV5-1 and TRBJ2-5; perhaps TRBD2 as D (6 bases). CDR1 and CDR2 (germline): SGHRS, YFSETQ. The CDR3 runs 16 residues. Trimming took off 1 base at V and 4 bases at J, with 17 bases between the two ends. The CDR3 coding sequence is TGCGCCAGCAGCTTGTCGGGAGTCGGGCAGCGAGAGACCCAGTACTTC. It translates to CASSLSGVGQRETQYF. Combining the CDR3 with reference TRBV5-1 and TRBJ2-5 gives the whole variable domain KAGVTQTPRYLIKTRGQQVTLSCSPISGHRSVSWYQQTPGQGLQFLFEYFSETQRNKGNFPGRFSGRQFSNSRSEMNVSTLELGDSALYLCASSLSGVGQRETQYFGPGTRLLVL.

CDR3 DNA sequence: TGTGCCACCAGCAGAGAAGGAGCAGTGGCCTACGAGCAGTACTTC. It codes for CATSREGAVAYEQYF. The V call is TRBV15, the J call TRBJ2-7, with D unclear. The CDR3 loop spans 15 amino acids. Germline CDR1 reads LNHNV; CDR2 reads YYDKDF (reference sequence). Deletions cut 0 bases from V and 2 bases from J, with 11 bases between. Supplemented by reference TRBV15 and TRBJ2-7, the full variable domain reads DAMVIQNPRYQVTQFGKPVTLSCSQTLNHNVMYWYQQKSSQAPKLLFHYYDKDFNNEADTPDNFQSRRPNTSFCFLDIRSPGLGDTAMYLCATSREGAVAYEQYFGPGTRLTVT.

The chain recombines TRBV10-3 with TRBJ2-7, with D maybe TRBD1 (5 bases). The V and J ends lost 0 bases and 0 bases respectively, with 9 bases between them. This CDR3 contains 15 residues. Per germline, CDR1 ENHRY and CDR2 SYGVKD. CDR3 bases: TGTGCCATCAGTGAGTCGGGGCCCCCCTCCTACGAGCAGTACTTC. Its protein product is CAISESGPPSYEQYF.

This clone has just one count. This chain uses TRBV25-1 with TRBJ2-7, with 11 bases that match TRBD2. This CDR3 comprises 16 residues. Germline V gene sequence: CDR1 MGHDK, CDR2 SYGVNS. V shed 3 bases and J 5 bases; nucleotides not matched to a gene: 9. As DNA, the CDR3 is TGTGCCAGCAGTGACCCGACTAGCGGGGAATTCCACGAGCAGTACTTC. Translation: CASSDPTSGEFHEQYF.

This clone is a singleton in its sample. V is TRBV27 and J is TRBJ1-1; a possible D gene is TRBD1 (5 bases). The CDR3 is 16 residues long. V was cut by 5 bases and J by 2 bases, with 18 bases left in between. Per the germline V gene, CDR1 is MNHEY and CDR2 is SMNVEV (reference sequence). CDR3 amino acids: CASSTDSGRVNTEAFF. CDR3 bases: TGTGCCAGCAGTACCGATTCCGGCAGGGTAAACACTGAAGCTTTCTTT.

This clone has just one count. The gene calls are TRBV7-9 and TRBJ1-1, with D possibly TRBD1 on 6 matching bases. Trimming left V 4 bases short and J 2 bases short, with 14 bases between. Germline assignment: CDR1 SEHNR and CDR2 FQNEAQ (reference sequence). This CDR3 contains 15 residues. CDR3 loop: CASSWTGGRNTEAFF. The CDR3 region has the DNA TGTGCCAGCAGCTGGACGGGGGGGCGAAACACTGAAGCTTTCTTT.

The rearrangement joins TRBV4-2 to TRBJ2-2; D is perhaps TRBD1 (5 bases). The ends were cut back, 4 bases at V and 0 bases at J, with 9 bases in the middle. CDR3 size: 15 residues. Germline V gene lookup returns CDR1 LGHNA and CDR2 YNFKEQ. This CDR3 reads CASSPRQPNTGELFF. The CDR3 DNA reads as TGTGCCAGCAGCCCGCGACAGCCGAACACCGGGGAGCTGTTTTTT.

This chain joins TRBV18 and TRBJ2-3, with D maybe TRBD2 (6 bases). Trimming removed 3 bases at V and 4 bases at J, with 8 bases between. This CDR3 is 13 amino acids long. Germline-derived CDR1 and CDR2 are KGHSH and LQKENI. This chain's CDR3 is CASSPGGADTQYF. In DNA, the CDR3 is TGTGCCAGCTCACCCGGGGGAGCAGATACGCAGTATTTT.

The V and J genes are TRBV27 and TRBJ2-7, with D possibly TRBD1 on 6 matching bases. CDR3 length: 14 amino acids. In germline, CDR1 is MNHEY, CDR2 SMNVEV (reference sequence). V shed 2 bases and J shed 2 bases, with 10 bases lying between them. The CDR3 protein is CASSLVRGTYEQYF. CDR3 DNA sequence: TGTGCCAGCAGTTTAGTCAGGGGAACCTACGAGCAGTACTTC.

The V gene is TRBV28, the J gene TRBJ1-4; the match to TRBD1 covers 8 bases. CDR1 and CDR2 from the germline V gene are MDHEN and SYDVKM. J was trimmed by 8 bases and V by 4 bases; bases with no gene match: 24. This CDR3 has 20 amino acids. CDR3 DNA sequence: TGTGCCAGCAGTTCCCCCCCGGGACAGGAAAGGGGGGGAATAGGGGAAAAACTGTTTTTT. Its protein is CASSSPPGQERGGIGEKLFF.

The chain carries TRBV28 and TRBJ2-7; 14 nucleotides match TRBD2. This CDR3 spans 16 amino acids. Germline assignment: CDR1 MDHEN and CDR2 SYDVKM. After removal of 6 bases from V and 2 bases from J, the junction contained 6 bases not matched to a gene. CDR3 sequence: CASSPGGLAGAYEQYF. The DNA of the CDR3 is TGTGCCAGCAGCCCAGGGGGACTAGCGGGAGCCTACGAGCAGTACTTC. The full variable domain, its missing parts supplied by reference TRBV28 and TRBJ2-7, is DVKVTQSSRYLVKRTGEKVFLECVQDMDHENMFWYRQDPGLGLRLIYFSYDVKMKEKGDIPEGYSVSREKKERFSLILESASTNQTSMYLCASSPGGLAGAYEQYFGPGTRLTVT.

DNA for the CDR3: TGTGCCAGTAGTCGAGGTCGAGGAGACAGGGGCTACAATGAGCAGTTCTTC. This translates into CASSRGRGDRGYNEQFF. The chain couples TRBV19 to TRBJ2-1, with 8 bases aligning to TRBD1. The germline V gene has CDR1 LNHDA and CDR2 SQIVND (reference sequence). The CDR3 contains 17 residues. V lost 5 bases to trimming and J lost 3 bases; unmatched junction nucleotides: 12.

The J gene is TRBJ2-1, the V gene TRBV27; 8 nucleotides align to TRBD2. Germline-derived CDR1 and CDR2 are MNHEY and SMNVEV (reference sequence). This CDR3 is 15 amino acids long. Trimming cost V 3 bases and J 4 bases; bases outside gene matches: 5. CDR3 DNA: TGTGCCAGCAGTTTGAGGGCTAGCGGGTACAATGAGCAGTTCTTC. Translated: CASSLRASGYNEQFF.

This clone came up a few times. The chain is built from TRBV6-6 and TRBJ1-2; D is possibly TRBD1 (5 bases). Germline assignment: CDR1 MNHNY and CDR2 SVGAGI (reference sequence). Trimming cost V 5 bases and J 0 bases, with 13 bases left between them. This CDR3 contains 15 residues. CDR3 bases: TGTGCCAGCAGTGACCAGGGAGGTACTAACTATGGCTACACCTTC. This encodes CASSDQGGTNYGYTF.

V is TRBV2 and J is TRBJ2-6, with D unclear. Germline values: CDR1 SNHLY, CDR2 FYNNEI. The CDR3 consists of 16 residues. Trimming removed 4 bases from V and 2 bases from J, with 12 bases in between. CDR3 DNA: TGTGCCAGCAGTGGGGTCGGCGGCGCTGGGGCCAACGTCCTGACTTTC. This translates into CASSGVGGAGANVLTF. The full variable domain, in which reference TRBV2 and TRBJ2-6 provide the parts outside the CDR3, is EPEVTQTPSHQVTQMGQEVILRCVPISNHLYFYWYRQILGQKVEFLVSFYNNEISEKSEIFDDQFSVERPDGSNFTLKIRSTKLEDSAMYFCASSGVGGAGANVLTFGAGSRLTVL.

The chain links TRBV15 to TRBJ2-7; D possibly corresponds to TRBD1 (5 bases). V was trimmed by 7 bases and J by 2 bases, leaving 12 bases between them. This CDR3 is 13 amino acids long. CDR1 and CDR2 from the germline V gene are LNHNV and YYDKDF (reference sequence). CDR3 loop: CATISGRTYEQYF. In DNA form, the CDR3 reads TGTGCCACCATCTCAGGGCGGACCTACGAGCAGTACTTC.

This chain connects TRBV30 to TRBJ1-3; 8 bases are a match to TRBD1. Germline loops: CDR1 GTSNPN, CDR2 SVGIG (reference sequence). V dropped 0 bases and J dropped 7; count of bases not matched to a gene: 5. The CDR3 has 14 residues. CDR3 sequence reads: CAWSVLQGGNTIYF. The CDR3 DNA sequence: TGTGCCTGGAGTGTATTACAGGGGGGTAACACCATATATTTT.

The CDR3 bases are TGTGCCAGCAGTGGGACAGCCGAATCCTACGAGCAGTACTTC. Its translation: CASSGTAESYEQYF. The chain recombines TRBV6-5 with TRBJ2-7; TRBD1 matches at 7 bases. V gave up 5 bases and J gave up 1 base; unmatched junction bases: 5. This CDR3 region has 14 residues. CDR1 is MNHEY, CDR2 SVGAGI, per germline.

This chain links TRBV7-9 with TRBJ2-1; D gene uncertain. V was cut by 0 bases and J by 0 bases, with 3 bases left in between. Germline V gene data show CDR1 as SEHNR and CDR2 as FQNEAQ (reference sequence). This CDR3 spans 14 amino acids. DNA for the CDR3: TGTGCCAGCAGCTTAGCGAGCTCCTACAATGAGCAGTTCTTC. The encoded protein is CASSLASSYNEQFF. The full variable domain, in which reference TRBV7-9 and TRBJ2-1 provide the parts outside the CDR3, is DTGVSQNPRHKITKRGQNVTFRCDPISEHNRLYWYRQTLGQGPEFLTYFQNEAQLEKSRLLSDRFSAERPKGSFSTLEIQRTEQGDSAMYLCASSLASSYNEQFFGPGTRLTVL.

This clone was counted a few times. This chain connects TRBV5-4 to TRBJ2-3, with unresolved D. Looked up from germline, CDR1 is SGHNT and CDR2 is YYREEE (reference sequence). CDR3 length: 12 residues. V lost 3 bases and J lost 0, with 2 bases in between. The DNA of the CDR3 is TGTGCCAGCAGCTCTAGCACAGATACGCAGTATTTT. Translating it yields CASSSSTDTQYF.